The clone carrying this TCR beta chain occurred a few times. The CDR3 contains 14 residues. V lost 2 bases and J lost 3; bases outside the gene matches: 5. The germline gives CDR1 DFQATT, CDR2 SNEGSKA (reference sequence). A single record per CDR3 protein comes from TCRdb applying MiXCR to the 5' RACE reads. The sample shows tens of thousands of distinct CDR3 sequences, around a tenth of them seen only once. The data originate from a study of early T cells in non-severe SARS-CoV-2 infection. The specimen comprised whole blood, sampled at baseline. The chain has TRBV20-1 and TRBJ2-7, with 9 nucleotides matching TRBD2. The clonotype was recovered from an adult who was a healthcare worker with PCR-confirmed SARS-CoV-2 infection or an uninfected control (not recorded which). The CDR3 region has the DNA TGCAGTGCTAGACTGGGACTAGCTATCTACGAGCAGTACTTC. Amino acids: CSARLGLAIYEQYF.